Each of the 22 T cell receptor beta chains below was sequenced from the same sample in a study of regulatory T cells in long-lasting Graves disease. This sample's time point: newly diagnosed GD, antithyroid drugs for less than 3 months. With RNA extracted from PBMCs as input, the TCR library was made. iRepertoire HTBI primers and Arm-PCR of CDR3 regions built TCR beta libraries. TCRdb reprocessed the multiplex PCR reads with MiXCR, giving one entry per CDR3 protein. Seen here are about 530,000 distinct CDR3 sequences, roughly 16% observed once, and the top ten hold about 25%. This sample was also put to use in a study of T cells in Graves' hyperthyroidism and ophthalmopathy.

Source: peripheral blood mononuclear cells (PBMCs), taken at new diagnosis, from a patient treated with antithyroid drugs. The origin of the receptors is a woman aged 35-65 years with Graves disease.

This clonotype was detected many times. The chain has TRBV5-1 and TRBJ2-1, with 10 bases that match TRBD1. CDR3 length: 17 amino acids. The ends lost 0 bases at V and 5 bases at J; junction bases unmatched: 8. Germline CDR1 and CDR2: SGHRS and YFSETQ. The CDR3 sequence is CASSLALGTGVNNEQFF. CDR3 coding DNA: TGCGCCAGCAGCTTGGCCCTAGGGACAGGGGTCAACAATGAGCAGTTCTTC.

This clonotype occurred many times. The chain carries TRBV18 and TRBJ2-3; 9 bases align to TRBD2. The CDR3 spans 15 residues. Germline V lookup: CDR1 KGHSH, CDR2 LQKENI. The ends lost 0 bases at V and 7 bases at J; junction bases unmatched: 5. CDR3 coding DNA: TGTGCCAGCTCACCACCGGGACTAGCTGATTATACGCAGTATTTT. This encodes CASSPPGLADYTQYF. The full variable domain, in which reference TRBV18 and TRBJ2-3 provide the parts outside the CDR3, is NAGVMQNPRHLVRRRGQEARLRCSPMKGHSHVYWYRQLPEEGLKFMVYLQKENIIDESGMPKERFSAEFPKEGPSILRIQQVVRGDSAAYFCASSPPGLADYTQYFGPGTRLTVL.

This clonotype was counted many times. The chain uses TRBV7-9 and TRBJ1-1, with no clear D. The CDR3 has 14 residues. Germline loops: CDR1 SEHNR, CDR2 FQNEAQ (reference sequence). V gave up 1 base and J gave up 0 bases, with 6 bases separating them. CDR3 loop: CASSLEAVNTEAFF. CDR3 sequence (DNA): TGTGCCAGCAGCTTAGAGGCGGTGAACACTGAAGCTTTCTTT.

As for this clonotype: A much larger clone lies one base from this, so it may be a read error. The V and J genes are TRBV7-2 and TRBJ2-5, with D perhaps matching TRBD2 (6 bases). This CDR3 contains 15 residues. CDR1 is SGHTA and CDR2 is FQGNSA in the germline V gene. CDR3 in amino acids: CAGSLIVLARETQYF. CDR3 coding DNA: TGTGCCGGCAGCCTTATCGTTCTAGCGAGAGAGACCCAGTACTTC.

This sequence joins TRBV7-9 and TRBJ2-1, with D perhaps TRBD1 or TRBD2 (5 bases each). CDR3 length: 14 residues. Trimming removed 4 bases from V and 3 bases from J, with 10 bases in between. The germline gives CDR1 SEHNR, CDR2 FQNEAQ (reference sequence). The CDR3 loop is CASSSRDGYNEQFF. Written as DNA, the CDR3 is TGTGCCAGCAGCTCTCGGGACGGCTACAATGAGCAGTTCTTC.

This clonotype was observed many times. V usage is TRBV20-1 and J usage is TRBJ2-5, with 10 bases matching TRBD1. With 6 bases clipped from V and 3 bases from J, the junction kept 10 bases outside the gene matches. Germline V gene sequence: CDR1 DFQATT, CDR2 SNEGSKA (reference sequence). CDR3 length: 15 amino acids. The CDR3 region is CSALAQGQGKETQYF. CDR3 DNA sequence: TGCAGTGCACTCGCCCAGGGACAGGGGAAAGAGACCCAGTACTTC.

This clonotype was observed a few times. The V call is TRBV12-3 or TRBV12-4, the J call TRBJ1-1, with D possibly being TRBD1 (6 bases). Deletions cut 4 bases from V and 10 bases from J, with 19 bases between. This CDR3 spans 14 amino acids. Here the CDR3 DNA reads TGTGCCAGCAGTTACAAGATACAGGGTTCGAGAGCTTTCTTT. Translation gives CASSYKIQGSRAFF.

Of note for this clonotype: Being one base from a much bigger clone, this may be a read error. The genes are TRBV15 and TRBJ1-1, with unresolved D. CDR3 length: 15 residues. Germline V CDR1 and CDR2: LNHNV, YYDKDF (reference sequence). Here the CDR3 DNA reads TGTGCCACCGGCAGAGGTATAGACTCGAACACTGAAGCTTTCTTT. It specifies CATGRGIDSNTEAFF.

The chain combines TRBV15 with TRBJ2-1; D is ambiguous. The CDR3 consists of 14 residues. Trimming pared 3 bases from V and 8 bases from J, leaving 14 bases between. Germline loops: CDR1 LNHNV, CDR2 YYDKDF (reference sequence). Here the CDR3 reads CATSSPIYIDEQFF. CDR3 DNA: TGTGCCACCAGCAGCCCCATTTACATCGATGAGCAGTTCTTC.

This clonotype was seen repeatedly, ten times or more. V gene TRBV3-1 combines with J gene TRBJ1-1; the D is unclear. Germline CDR1 is LGHDT and CDR2 is YNNKEL (reference sequence). The CDR3 totals 14 residues. The V gene lost 8 bases and the J gene lost 0 bases, with 13 bases spanning the gap. The CDR3 region is CASARRDMNTEAFF. As DNA, the CDR3 is TGTGCCAGCGCCCGGAGAGACATGAACACTGAAGCTTTCTTT.

In its sample, this clonotype was seen many times. J is TRBJ1-1 and V is TRBV9, with D possibly being TRBD1 (5 bases). This CDR3 spans 14 amino acids. The V and J ends lost 4 bases and 0 bases respectively, with 10 bases between them. CDR1 and CDR2 from the germline V gene are SGDLS and YYNGEE. The CDR3 spells CASSPTELNTEAFF. CDR3 nucleotide sequence: TGTGCCAGCAGCCCGACAGAGTTGAACACTGAAGCTTTCTTT.

This clonotype has ten or more counts. This chain uses TRBV27 with TRBJ2-1, with D possibly called TRBD1 or TRBD2 (5 bases each). With 8 bases removed from V and 8 bases from J, the gap between germline ends came to 16 bases. Germline V lookup: CDR1 MNHEY, CDR2 SMNVEV (reference sequence). This CDR3 comprises 13 residues. CDR3 residues: CASPAGTLDEQFF. The CDR3 DNA reads as TGTGCCAGCCCGGCAGGGACCCTTGATGAGCAGTTCTTC.

This clonotype was recorded a few times. The rearrangement uses TRBV20-1 and TRBJ2-5; TRBD1 aligns across 8 bases. V gave up 0 bases and J gave up 5 bases; unmatched junction bases: 11. The CDR3 consists of 16 residues. Per germline, CDR1 DFQATT and CDR2 SNEGSKA (reference sequence). CDR3 in DNA: TGCAGTGCTAGAGATTGGAAACGGCAGGGGGCGGAGACCCAGTACTTC. It is translated as CSARDWKRQGAETQYF.

This clonotype occurred many times. The chain carries TRBV2 and TRBJ2-5; 9 bases agree with TRBD1. The CDR3 has 16 residues. CDR1 is SNHLY and CDR2 is FYNNEI in the germline V gene. Losses at the gene ends were 5 bases for V and 2 bases for J; bases not matched to a gene: 9. Here the CDR3 DNA reads TGTGCCAGCAGTCTTTGGGACAGGGAGGGGCAAGAGACCCAGTACTTC. Its protein is CASSLWDREGQETQYF.

This clonotype was counted at least ten times. The chain combines TRBV15 with TRBJ2-1; D unclear. The length of the CDR3 is 15 residues. Germline V CDR1 and CDR2: LNHNV, YYDKDF (reference sequence). Trimming cost V 4 bases and J 1 base, with 11 bases left between them. CDR3 sequence reads: CATSTGAISYNEQFF. The CDR3 nucleotides are TGTGCCACCAGCACCGGAGCCATATCCTACAATGAGCAGTTCTTC.

The chain employs TRBV5-5 and TRBJ2-2; TRBD1 might be the D (6 bases). The germline V gene has CDR1 SGHKS and CDR2 YYEKEE (reference sequence). The V and J ends lost 9 bases and 2 bases respectively, with 11 bases between them. This CDR3 is built from 13 residues. CDR3 in amino acids: CAKDRINTGELFF. Written as DNA, the CDR3 is TGTGCCAAAGACAGGATCAACACCGGGGAGCTGTTTTTT.

This chain joins TRBV10-3 and TRBJ1-5; TRBD1 aligns across 8 bases. V trimming: 11 bases; J trimming: 5 bases; junction bases outside the gene matches: 8. Germline lookup yields CDR1 ENHRY and CDR2 SYGVKD. CDR3 length: 13 residues. The CDR3 bases are TGTGCCGCTAAGGGACAGGTAGATCAGCCCCAGCATTTT. Protein product: CAAKGQVDQPQHF.

This clonotype was seen repeatedly, ten times or more. One end of the junction varies from germline; a read error may be responsible. The rearrangement links TRBV12-3 or TRBV12-4 to TRBJ2-4; 11 bases are shared with TRBD2. The CDR3 is 14 residues long. CDR3 amino acids: CASSLAGGLNIQYF. CDR3 bases: TGTGCCAGCAGCTTAGCGGGGGGGCTGAACATTCAGTACTTC.

This sequence joins TRBV18 and TRBJ2-2; D is ambiguous. V was pared by 3 bases and J by 0 bases, with 11 bases between. The CDR3 is 16 residues long. Germline V lookup: CDR1 KGHSH, CDR2 LQKENI. The CDR3: CASSPLRRTNTGELFF. The CDR3 DNA follows: TGTGCCAGCTCACCTCTCCGCAGGACGAACACCGGGGAGCTGTTTTTT. The variable domain in full, with the rest retrieved from reference TRBV18 and TRBJ2-2, is NAGVMQNPRHLVRRRGQEARLRCSPMKGHSHVYWYRQLPEEGLKFMVYLQKENIIDESGMPKERFSAEFPKEGPSILRIQQVVRGDSAAYFCASSPLRRTNTGELFFGEGSRLTVL.

This clonotype was found many times. The rearrangement uses TRBV10-3 and TRBJ1-2; weak D call: TRBD1 (5 bases). V was clipped by 5 bases and J by 0 bases, with 13 bases between them. From germline, CDR1 is ENHRY and CDR2 SYGVKD. The CDR3 consists of 15 residues. CDR3 protein: CAISPGRQTNYGYTF. CDR3 sequence (DNA): TGTGCCATCAGTCCGGGACGCCAGACTAACTATGGCTACACCTTC.

Only a few counts were recorded for this clonotype. The chain couples TRBV7-3 to TRBJ1-3; 11 nucleotides match TRBD1. Looked up from germline, CDR1 is SGHTA and CDR2 is FQGTGA. The CDR3 contains 18 residues. The J segment lost 2 bases and the V segment lost 5 bases, leaving 11 bases of the junction unmatched. This CDR3 reads CASSVPDRGPTPGNTIYF. The DNA for the CDR3 is TGTGCCAGCAGCGTCCCGGACAGGGGGCCCACGCCTGGAAACACCATATATTTT.

The chain couples TRBV3-1 to TRBJ1-2; D gene unclear. The V and J ends lost 1 base and 8 bases respectively, with 5 bases between them. The CDR3 is 11 residues long. Germline V gives CDR1 LGHDT, CDR2 YNNKEL (reference sequence). CDR3 bases: TGTGCCAGCAGCCAAGTAGGGGGCTACACCTTC. Amino acid sequence: CASSQVGGYTF.